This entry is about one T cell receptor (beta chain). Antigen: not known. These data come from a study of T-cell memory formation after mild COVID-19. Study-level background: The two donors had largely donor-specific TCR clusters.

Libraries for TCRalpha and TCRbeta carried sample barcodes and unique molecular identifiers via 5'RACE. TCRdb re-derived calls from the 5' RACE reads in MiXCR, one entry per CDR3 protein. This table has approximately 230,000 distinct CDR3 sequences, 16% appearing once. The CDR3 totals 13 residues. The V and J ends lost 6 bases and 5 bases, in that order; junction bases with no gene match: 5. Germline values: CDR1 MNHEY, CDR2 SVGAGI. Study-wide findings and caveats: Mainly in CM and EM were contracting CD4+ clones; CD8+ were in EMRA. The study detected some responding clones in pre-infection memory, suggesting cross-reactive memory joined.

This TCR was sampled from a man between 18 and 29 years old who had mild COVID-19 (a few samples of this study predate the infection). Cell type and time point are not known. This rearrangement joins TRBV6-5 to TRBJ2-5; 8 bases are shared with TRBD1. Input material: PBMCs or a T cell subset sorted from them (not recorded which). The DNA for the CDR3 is TGTGCCAGCAGAAGGACAGGGATGGAGACCCAGTACTTC. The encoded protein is CASRRTGMETQYF.